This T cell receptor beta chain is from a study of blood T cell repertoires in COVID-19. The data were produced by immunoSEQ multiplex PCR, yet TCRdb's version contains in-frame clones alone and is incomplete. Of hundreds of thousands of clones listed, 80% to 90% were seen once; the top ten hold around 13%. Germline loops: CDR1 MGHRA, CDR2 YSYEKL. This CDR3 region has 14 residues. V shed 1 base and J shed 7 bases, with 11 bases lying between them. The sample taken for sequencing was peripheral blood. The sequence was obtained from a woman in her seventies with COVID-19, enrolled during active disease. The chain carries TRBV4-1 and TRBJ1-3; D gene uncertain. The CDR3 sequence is CASSQAGIRNTIYF. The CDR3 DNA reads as TGCGCCAGCAGCCAAGCCGGGATAAGGAACACCATATATTTT.